The entry below gives a single T cell receptor beta chain sequence along with its context. Antigen unknown. The data derive from a study of Graves' ophthalmopathy and Graves' hyperthyroidism. Study results and limitations: Most expanded clonotypes in thyroid above 0.001 frequency also showed up in blood.

Amplification of TCR beta CDR3 regions used RNA transcripts. An initial RT-PCR round employing HTBI primers preceded a second-round multiplex PCR. From the multiplex PCR reads, TCRdb called clonotypes with MiXCR, one entry per CDR3 protein. The repertoire holds approximately 1.2 million distinct CDR3 sequences, with roughly 35% as singletons. The sequencing sample was made of peripheral blood or thyroid tissue (not recorded which). This clonotype was sampled from an adult man with Graves' hyperthyroidism.

CDR3 bases: TGCAGTGCTAGGTCGCTAGCGGGAGGTGGGTACGAGCAGTACTTC. Its translation: CSARSLAGGGYEQYF. The chain couples TRBV20-1 to TRBJ2-7; 11 nucleotides line up with TRBD2. Trimming cost V 3 bases and J 4 bases; bases outside gene matches: 8. CDR3 length: 15 amino acids. The germline V gene has CDR1 DFQATT and CDR2 SNEGSKA (reference sequence).